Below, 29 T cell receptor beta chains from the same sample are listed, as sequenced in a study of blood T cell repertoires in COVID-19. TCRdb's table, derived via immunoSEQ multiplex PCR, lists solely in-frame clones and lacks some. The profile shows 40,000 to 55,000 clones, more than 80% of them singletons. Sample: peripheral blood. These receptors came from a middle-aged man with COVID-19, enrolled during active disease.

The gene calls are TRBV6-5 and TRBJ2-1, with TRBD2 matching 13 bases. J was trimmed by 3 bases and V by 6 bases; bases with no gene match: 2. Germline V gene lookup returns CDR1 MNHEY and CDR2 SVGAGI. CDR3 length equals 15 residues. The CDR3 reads CASRGLAGSYNEQFF. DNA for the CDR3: TGTGCCAGCAGGGGACTAGCGGGAAGCTACAATGAGCAGTTCTTC.

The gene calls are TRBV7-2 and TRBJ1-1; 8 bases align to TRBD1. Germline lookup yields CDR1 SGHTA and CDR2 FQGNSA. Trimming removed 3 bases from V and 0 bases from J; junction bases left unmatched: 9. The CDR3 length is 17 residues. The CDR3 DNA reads TGTGCCAGCAGCTTTGTCCGGGCAGGGGGCGTGAACACTGAAGCTTTCTTT. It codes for CASSFVRAGGVNTEAFF.

The chain's CDR3 is CASSVGGSSYEQYF. The CDR3 DNA sequence: TGTGCCAGCAGCGTAGGCGGGAGCTCCTACGAGCAGTACTTC. V and J are TRBV9 and TRBJ2-7; 7 nucleotides line up with TRBD2. This CDR3 contains 14 residues. The V segment lost 0 bases and the J segment 0 bases; nucleotides outside the gene matches: 0. CDR1 and CDR2 from the germline V gene are SGDLS and YYNGEE.

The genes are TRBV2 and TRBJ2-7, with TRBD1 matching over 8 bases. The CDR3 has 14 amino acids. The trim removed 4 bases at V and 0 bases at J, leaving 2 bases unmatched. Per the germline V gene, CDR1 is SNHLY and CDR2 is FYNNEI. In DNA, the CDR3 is TGTGCCAGCAGTGTACAGGGGGACTCCTACGAGCAGTACTTC. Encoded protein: CASSVQGDSYEQYF.

The CDR3 loop is CASSLRGQGNYGYTF. The CDR3, as DNA: TGCGCCAGCAGCTTGAGGGGGCAGGGGAACTATGGCTACACCTTC. V is TRBV5-1 and J is TRBJ1-2; 7 bases are a match to TRBD1. V trimming: 1 base; J trimming: 2 bases; junction bases outside the gene matches: 5. Per the germline V gene, CDR1 is SGHRS and CDR2 is YFSETQ. The CDR3 consists of 15 residues. Filled out from reference TRBV5-1 and TRBJ1-2, the complete variable domain reads KAGVTQTPRYLIKTRGQQVTLSCSPISGHRSVSWYQQTPGQGLQFLFEYFSETQRNKGNFPGRFSGRQFSNSRSEMNVSTLELGDSALYLCASSLRGQGNYGYTFGSGTRLTVV.

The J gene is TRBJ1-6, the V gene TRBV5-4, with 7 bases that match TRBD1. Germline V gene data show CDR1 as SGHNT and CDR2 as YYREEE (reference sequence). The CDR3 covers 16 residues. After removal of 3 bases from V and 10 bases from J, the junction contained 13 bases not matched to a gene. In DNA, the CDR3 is TGTGCCAGCAGCTCAGCCGGGACAGTGGGACGGTCACCCCTCCACTTT. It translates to CASSSAGTVGRSPLHF.

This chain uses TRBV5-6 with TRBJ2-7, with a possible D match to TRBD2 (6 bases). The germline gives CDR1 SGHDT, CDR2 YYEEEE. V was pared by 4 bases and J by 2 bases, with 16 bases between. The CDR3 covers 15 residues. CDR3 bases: TGTGCCAGCAGCCCGGCGGGGAGCGATACCTACGAGCAGTACTTC. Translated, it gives CASSPAGSDTYEQYF.

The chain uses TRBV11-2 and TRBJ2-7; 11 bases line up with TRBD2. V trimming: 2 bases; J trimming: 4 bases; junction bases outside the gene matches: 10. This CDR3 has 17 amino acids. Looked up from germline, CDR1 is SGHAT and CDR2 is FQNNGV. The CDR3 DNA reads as TGTGCCAGCAGCTTAAAACGGTCGGGGACTAGCGGATACGAGCAGTACTTC. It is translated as CASSLKRSGTSGYEQYF.

CDR3 nucleotides: TGTGCCACCAGGGACAGGGGAATTGACACCGGGGAGCTGTTTTTT. It specifies CATRDRGIDTGELFF. This chain connects TRBV24-1 to TRBJ2-2; TRBD1 aligns across 9 bases. CDR3 length equals 15 residues. V lost 7 bases, J lost 3 bases, and 5 bases stayed unmatched. CDR1 KGHDR and CDR2 SFDVKD come from the germline V gene.

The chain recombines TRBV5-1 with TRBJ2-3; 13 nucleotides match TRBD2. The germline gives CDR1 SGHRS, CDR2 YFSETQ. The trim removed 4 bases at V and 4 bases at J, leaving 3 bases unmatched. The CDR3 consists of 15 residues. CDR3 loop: CASSRGLAGADTQYF. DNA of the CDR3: TGCGCCAGCAGCCGCGGACTAGCGGGAGCAGATACGCAGTATTTT.

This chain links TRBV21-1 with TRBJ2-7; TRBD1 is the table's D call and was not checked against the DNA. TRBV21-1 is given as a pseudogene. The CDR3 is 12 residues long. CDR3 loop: CASTRQPYEQYF. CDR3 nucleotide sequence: TGTGCCAGCACTAGACAGCCCTACGAGCAGTACTTC.

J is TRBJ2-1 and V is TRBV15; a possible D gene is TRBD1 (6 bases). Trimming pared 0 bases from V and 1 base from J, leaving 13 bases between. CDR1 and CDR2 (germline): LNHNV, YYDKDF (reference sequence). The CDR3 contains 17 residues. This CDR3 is CATSRDRAGVSYNEQFF. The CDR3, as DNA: TGTGCCACCAGCAGAGATCGGGCAGGGGTTTCCTACAATGAGCAGTTCTTC.

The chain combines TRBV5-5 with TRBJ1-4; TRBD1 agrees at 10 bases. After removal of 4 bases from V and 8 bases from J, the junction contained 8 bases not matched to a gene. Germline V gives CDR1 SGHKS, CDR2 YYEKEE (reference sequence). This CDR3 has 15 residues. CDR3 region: CASSPMGQGSEKLFF. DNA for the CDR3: TGTGCCAGCAGCCCGATGGGACAGGGGAGCGAAAAACTGTTTTTT.

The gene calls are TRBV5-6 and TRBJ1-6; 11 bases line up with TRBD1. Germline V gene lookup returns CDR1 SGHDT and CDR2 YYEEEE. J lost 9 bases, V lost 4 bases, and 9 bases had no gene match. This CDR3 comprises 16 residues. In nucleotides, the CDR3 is TGTGCCAGCAGCCTAATAGGACAGGGGGCGTTTTCACCCCTCCACTTT. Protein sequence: CASSLIGQGAFSPLHF. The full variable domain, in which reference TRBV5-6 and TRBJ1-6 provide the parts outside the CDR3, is DAGVTQSPTHLIKTRGQQVTLRCSPKSGHDTVSWYQQALGQGPQFIFQYYEEEERQRGNFPDRFSGHQFPNYSSELNVNALLLGDSALYLCASSLIGQGAFSPLHFGNGTRLTVT.

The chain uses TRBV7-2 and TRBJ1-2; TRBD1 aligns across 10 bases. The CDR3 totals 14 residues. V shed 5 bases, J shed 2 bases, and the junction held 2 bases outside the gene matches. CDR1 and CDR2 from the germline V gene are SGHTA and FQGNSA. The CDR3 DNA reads TGTGCCAGCAGCCCGGGACAGGGGAACTATGGCTACACCTTC. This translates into CASSPGQGNYGYTF.

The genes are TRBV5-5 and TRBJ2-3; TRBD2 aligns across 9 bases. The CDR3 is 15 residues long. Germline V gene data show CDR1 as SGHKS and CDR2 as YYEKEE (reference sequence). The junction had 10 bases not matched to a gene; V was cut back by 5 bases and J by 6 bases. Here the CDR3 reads CASRGTSREVDTQYF. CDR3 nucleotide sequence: TGTGCCAGCAGGGGGACTAGCCGGGAGGTGGATACGCAGTATTTT.

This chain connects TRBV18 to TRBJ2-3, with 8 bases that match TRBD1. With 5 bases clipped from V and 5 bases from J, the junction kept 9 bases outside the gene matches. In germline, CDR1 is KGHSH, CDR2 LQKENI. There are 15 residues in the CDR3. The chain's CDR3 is CASSTQGASGDTQYF. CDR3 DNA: TGTGCCAGCTCAACCCAGGGGGCGAGTGGAGATACGCAGTATTTT.

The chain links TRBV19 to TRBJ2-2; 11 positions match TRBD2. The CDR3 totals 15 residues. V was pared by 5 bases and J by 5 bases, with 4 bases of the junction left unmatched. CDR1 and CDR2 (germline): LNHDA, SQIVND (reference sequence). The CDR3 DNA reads TGTGCCAGTAGTGTAACTAGCGGGAGAACCGGGGAGCTGTTTTTT. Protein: CASSVTSGRTGELFF.

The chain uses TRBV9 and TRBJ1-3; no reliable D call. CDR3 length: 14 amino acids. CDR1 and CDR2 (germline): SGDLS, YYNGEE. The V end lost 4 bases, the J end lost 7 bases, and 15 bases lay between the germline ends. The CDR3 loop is CASSLTALGNTIYF. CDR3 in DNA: TGTGCCAGCAGCCTCACAGCTCTTGGGAACACCATATATTTT.

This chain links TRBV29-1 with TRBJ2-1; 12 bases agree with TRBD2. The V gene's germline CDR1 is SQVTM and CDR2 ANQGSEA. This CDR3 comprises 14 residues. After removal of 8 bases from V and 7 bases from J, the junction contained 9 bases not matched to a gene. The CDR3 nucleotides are TGCAGCCCCATTGGGGGGACTAGCGGGAATGAGCAGTTCTTC. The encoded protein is CSPIGGTSGNEQFF.

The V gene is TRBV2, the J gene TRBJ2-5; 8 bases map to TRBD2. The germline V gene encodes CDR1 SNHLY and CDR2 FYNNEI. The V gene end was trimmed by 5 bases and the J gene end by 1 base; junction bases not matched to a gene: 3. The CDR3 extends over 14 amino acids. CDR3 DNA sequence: TGTGCCAGCAGTAGGGGGACTAGCCAAGAGACCCAGTACTTC. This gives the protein CASSRGTSQETQYF.

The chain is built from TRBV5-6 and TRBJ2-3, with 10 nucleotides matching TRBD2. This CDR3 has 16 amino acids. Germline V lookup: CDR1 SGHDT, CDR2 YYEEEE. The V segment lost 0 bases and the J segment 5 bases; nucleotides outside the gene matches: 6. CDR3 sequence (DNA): TGTGCCAGCAGCTTGGATCCTAGCGGGAGAGGAGATACGCAGTATTTT. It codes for CASSLDPSGRGDTQYF.

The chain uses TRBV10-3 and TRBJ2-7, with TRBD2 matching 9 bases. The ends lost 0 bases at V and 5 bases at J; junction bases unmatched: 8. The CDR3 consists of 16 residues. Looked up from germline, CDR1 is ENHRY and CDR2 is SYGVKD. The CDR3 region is CAISESIGLALNEQYF. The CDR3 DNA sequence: TGTGCCATCAGTGAGTCAATCGGACTAGCGTTAAACGAGCAGTACTTC.

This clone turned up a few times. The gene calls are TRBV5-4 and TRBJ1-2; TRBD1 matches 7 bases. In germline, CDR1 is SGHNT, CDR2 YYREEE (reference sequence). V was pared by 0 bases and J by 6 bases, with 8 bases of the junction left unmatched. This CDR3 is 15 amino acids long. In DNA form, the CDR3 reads TGTGCCAGCAGCTTGGACCGGATAGGGGGCGATGGCTACACCTTC. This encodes CASSLDRIGGDGYTF. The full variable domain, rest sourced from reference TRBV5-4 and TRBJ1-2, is ETGVTQSPTHLIKTRGQQVTLRCSSQSGHNTVSWYQQALGQGPQFIFQYYREEENGRGNFPPRFSGLQFPNYSSELNVNALELDDSALYLCASSLDRIGGDGYTFGSGTRLTVV.

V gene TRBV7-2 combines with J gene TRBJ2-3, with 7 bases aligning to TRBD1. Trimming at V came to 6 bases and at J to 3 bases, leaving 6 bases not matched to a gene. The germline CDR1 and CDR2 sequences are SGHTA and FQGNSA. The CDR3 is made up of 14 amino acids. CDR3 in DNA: TGTGCCAGCAGTCCTGACAGGGTTACAGATACGCAGTATTTT. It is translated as CASSPDRVTDTQYF.

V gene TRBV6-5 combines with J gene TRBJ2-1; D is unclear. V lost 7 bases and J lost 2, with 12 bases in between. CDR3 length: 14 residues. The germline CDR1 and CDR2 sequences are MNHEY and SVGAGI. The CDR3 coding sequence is TGTGCCAGCACCGGTCCCACCCCCTACAATGAGCAGTTCTTC. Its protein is CASTGPTPYNEQFF.

As DNA, the CDR3 is TGTGCCAGCAGTTACACAGCGGGAGGGCCGATCGAGCAGTACTTC. Its translation: CASSYTAGGPIEQYF. V gene TRBV6-5 combines with J gene TRBJ2-7; 10 bases agree with TRBD2. The germline gives CDR1 MNHEY, CDR2 SVGAGI. Trimming at V came to 2 bases and at J to 6 bases, leaving 7 bases not matched to a gene. This CDR3 has 15 residues.

CDR3 protein: CASSAEGYEQYF. The CDR3 nucleotides are TGTGCCAGCAGTGCGGAGGGCTACGAGCAGTACTTC. The rearrangement links TRBV2 to TRBJ2-7, with TRBD2 as a possible D gene (6 bases). The CDR3 runs 12 residues. V dropped 4 bases and J dropped 3 bases, with 7 bases sitting between them. Germline lookup yields CDR1 SNHLY and CDR2 FYNNEI.

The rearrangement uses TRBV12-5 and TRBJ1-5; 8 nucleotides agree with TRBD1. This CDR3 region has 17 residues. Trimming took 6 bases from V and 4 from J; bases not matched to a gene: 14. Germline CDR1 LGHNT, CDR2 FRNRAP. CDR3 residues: CASGHSGQGAGNQPQHF. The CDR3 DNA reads TGTGCTAGTGGCCACAGCGGCCAGGGGGCGGGGAATCAGCCCCAGCATTTT.